The T cell receptor beta chain under discussion was sequenced for a study of CD8 T cells in ankylosing spondylitis. Regarding this clonotype: Its antigen is unidentified.

The V end was cut by 5 bases, the J end by 0 bases, with 10 bases between. The germline V gene has CDR1 DFQATT and CDR2 SNEGSKA (reference sequence). CDR3 length equals 13 residues. Study conclusions and caveats: Within ankylosing spondylitis blood, a TCR beta motif made up of eight or nine highly homologous variants appeared to be characteristic.

Using its own MiXCR run on the 5' RACE reads, TCRdb lists one record per CDR3 protein. This sample carries more than 500,000 distinct CDR3 sequences, less than 6% of them seen once, and the ten largest clones take roughly 3.5%. The material sequenced was blood, either unsorted or a sorted T cell fraction (not recorded which). The sequence was collected from a male donor with ankylosing spondylitis. The chain carries TRBV20-1 and TRBJ1-1; tentatively, D is TRBD1 (5 bases). DNA for the CDR3: TGCAGTGCTTGGGGACCTATGAACACTGAAGCTTTCTTT. It yields the protein CSAWGPMNTEAFF.